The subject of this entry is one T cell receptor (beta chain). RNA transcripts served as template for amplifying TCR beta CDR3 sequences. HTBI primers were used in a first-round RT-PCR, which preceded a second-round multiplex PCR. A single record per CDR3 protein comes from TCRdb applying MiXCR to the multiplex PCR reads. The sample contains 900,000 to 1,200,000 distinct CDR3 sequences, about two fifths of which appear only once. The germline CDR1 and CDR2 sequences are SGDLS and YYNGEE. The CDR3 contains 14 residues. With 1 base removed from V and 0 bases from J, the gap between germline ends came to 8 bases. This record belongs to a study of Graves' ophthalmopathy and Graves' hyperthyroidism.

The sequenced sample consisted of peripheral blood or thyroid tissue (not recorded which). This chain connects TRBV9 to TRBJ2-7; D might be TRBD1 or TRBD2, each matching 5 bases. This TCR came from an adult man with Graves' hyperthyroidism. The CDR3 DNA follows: TGTGCCAGCAGCGTACAGGGAGTCTCCTACGAGCAGTACTTC. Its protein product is CASSVQGVSYEQYF.